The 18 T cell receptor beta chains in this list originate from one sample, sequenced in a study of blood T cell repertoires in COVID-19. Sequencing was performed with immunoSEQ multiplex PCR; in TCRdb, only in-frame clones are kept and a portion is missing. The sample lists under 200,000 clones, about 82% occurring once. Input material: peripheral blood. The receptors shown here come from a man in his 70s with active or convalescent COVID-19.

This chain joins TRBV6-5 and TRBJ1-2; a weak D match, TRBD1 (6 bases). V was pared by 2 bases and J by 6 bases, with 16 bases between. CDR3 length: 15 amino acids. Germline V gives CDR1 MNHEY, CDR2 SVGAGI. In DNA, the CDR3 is TGTGCCAGCAGTTACAAGGCAGGGGCTTTGGATGGCTACACCTTC. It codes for CASSYKAGALDGYTF.

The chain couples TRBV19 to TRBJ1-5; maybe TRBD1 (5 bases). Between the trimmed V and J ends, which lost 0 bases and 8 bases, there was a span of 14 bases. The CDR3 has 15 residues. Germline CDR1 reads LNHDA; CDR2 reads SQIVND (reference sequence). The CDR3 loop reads CASSIDPWGMEPQHF. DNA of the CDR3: TGTGCCAGTAGTATAGATCCGTGGGGCATGGAGCCCCAGCATTTT.

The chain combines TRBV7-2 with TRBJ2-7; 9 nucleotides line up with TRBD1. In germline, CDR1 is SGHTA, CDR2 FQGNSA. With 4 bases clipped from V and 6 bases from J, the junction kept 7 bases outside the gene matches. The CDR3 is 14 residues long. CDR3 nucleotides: TGTGCCAGCAGCTCGACAGGGGGGAGCGGCGAGCAGTACTTC. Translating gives CASSSTGGSGEQYF.

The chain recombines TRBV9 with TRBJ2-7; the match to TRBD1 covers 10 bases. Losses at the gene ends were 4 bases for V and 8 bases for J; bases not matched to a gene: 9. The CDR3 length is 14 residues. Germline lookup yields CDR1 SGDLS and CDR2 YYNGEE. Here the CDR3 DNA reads TGTGCCAGCAGCCCTCACCGGGACAGGGGCCAGCAGTACTTC. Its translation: CASSPHRDRGQQYF.

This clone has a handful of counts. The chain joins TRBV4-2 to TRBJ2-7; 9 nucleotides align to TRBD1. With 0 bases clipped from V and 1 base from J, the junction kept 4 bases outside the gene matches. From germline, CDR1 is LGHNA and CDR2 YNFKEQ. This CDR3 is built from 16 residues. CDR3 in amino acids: CASSQDGGTGSYEQYF. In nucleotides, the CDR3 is TGTGCCAGCAGCCAAGATGGGGGGACAGGGTCCTACGAGCAGTACTTC.

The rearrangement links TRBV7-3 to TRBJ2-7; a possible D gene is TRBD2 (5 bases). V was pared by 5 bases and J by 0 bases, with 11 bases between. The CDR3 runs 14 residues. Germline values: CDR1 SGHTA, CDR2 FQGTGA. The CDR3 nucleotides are TGTGCCAGCAGCCTCGGCAGCGGCTCCTACGAGCAGTACTTC. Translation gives CASSLGSGSYEQYF.

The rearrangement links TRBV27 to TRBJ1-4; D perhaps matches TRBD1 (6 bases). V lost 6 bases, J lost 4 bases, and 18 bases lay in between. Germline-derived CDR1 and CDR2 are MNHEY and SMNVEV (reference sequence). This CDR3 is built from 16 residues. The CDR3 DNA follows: TGTGCCAGCAGCGGACCCATACAGGGTTATAATGAAAAACTGTTTTTT. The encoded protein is CASSGPIQGYNEKLFF.

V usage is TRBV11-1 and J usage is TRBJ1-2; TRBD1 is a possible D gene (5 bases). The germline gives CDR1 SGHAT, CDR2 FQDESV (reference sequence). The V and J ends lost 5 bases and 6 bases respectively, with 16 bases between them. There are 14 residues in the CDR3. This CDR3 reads CASSQNTGEDGYTF. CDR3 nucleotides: TGTGCCAGCAGCCAAAACACAGGAGAGGATGGCTACACCTTC.

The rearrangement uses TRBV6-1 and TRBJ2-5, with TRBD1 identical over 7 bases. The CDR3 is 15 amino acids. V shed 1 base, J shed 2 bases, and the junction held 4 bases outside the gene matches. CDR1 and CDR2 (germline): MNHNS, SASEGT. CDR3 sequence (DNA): TGTGCCAGCAGTGAAGTTCCGACAGGGCAAGAGACCCAGTACTTC. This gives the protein CASSEVPTGQETQYF.

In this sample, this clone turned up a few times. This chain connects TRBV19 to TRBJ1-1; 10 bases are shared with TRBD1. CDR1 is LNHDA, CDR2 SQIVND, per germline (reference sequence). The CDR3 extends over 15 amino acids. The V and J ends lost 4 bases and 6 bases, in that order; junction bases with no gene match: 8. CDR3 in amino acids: CASSRSGGQGAEAFF. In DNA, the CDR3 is TGTGCCAGTAGTAGAAGTGGTGGACAGGGGGCTGAAGCTTTCTTT.

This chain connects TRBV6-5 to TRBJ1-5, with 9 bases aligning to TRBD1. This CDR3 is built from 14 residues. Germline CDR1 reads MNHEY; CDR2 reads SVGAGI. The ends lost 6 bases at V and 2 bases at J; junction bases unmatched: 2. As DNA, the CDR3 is TGTGCCAGCAGACGGACAGGGGGCAATCAGCCCCAGCATTTT. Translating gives CASRRTGGNQPQHF.

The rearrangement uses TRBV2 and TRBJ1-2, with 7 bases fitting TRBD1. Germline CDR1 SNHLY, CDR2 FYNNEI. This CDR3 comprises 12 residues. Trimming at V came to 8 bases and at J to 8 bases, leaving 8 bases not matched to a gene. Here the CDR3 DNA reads TGTGCCAGCGACCGGGACAGCCTGGGCTACACCTTC. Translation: CASDRDSLGYTF.

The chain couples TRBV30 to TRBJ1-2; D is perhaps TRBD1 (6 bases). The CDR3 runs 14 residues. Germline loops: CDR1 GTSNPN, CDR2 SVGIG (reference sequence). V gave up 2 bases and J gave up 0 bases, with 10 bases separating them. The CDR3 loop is CAWSRGGSNYGYTF. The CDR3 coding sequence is TGTGCCTGGAGTAGGGGGGGTTCTAACTATGGCTACACCTTC.

For the CDR3, the DNA is TGTGCCAGCTGTCGGGAGGGGGGGACAGATACGCAGTATTTT. Its translation is CASCREGGTDTQYF. This chain joins TRBV5-4 and TRBJ2-3; 8 bases are shared with TRBD2. The CDR3 has 14 residues. After removal of 7 bases from V and 3 bases from J, the junction contained 7 bases not matched to a gene. The germline V gene encodes CDR1 SGHNT and CDR2 YYREEE (reference sequence).

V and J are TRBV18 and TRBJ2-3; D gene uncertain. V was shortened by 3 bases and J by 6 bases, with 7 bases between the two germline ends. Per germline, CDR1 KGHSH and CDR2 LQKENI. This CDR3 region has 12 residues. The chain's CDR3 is CASSPMRDTQYF. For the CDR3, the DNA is TGTGCCAGCTCACCGATGAGGGATACGCAGTATTTT.

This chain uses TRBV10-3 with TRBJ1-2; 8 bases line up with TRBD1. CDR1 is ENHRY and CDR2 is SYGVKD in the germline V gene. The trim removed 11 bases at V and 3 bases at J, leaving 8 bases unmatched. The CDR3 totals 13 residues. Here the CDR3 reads CAAAKQGDYGYTF. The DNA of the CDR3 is TGTGCCGCAGCGAAACAGGGGGACTATGGCTACACCTTC.

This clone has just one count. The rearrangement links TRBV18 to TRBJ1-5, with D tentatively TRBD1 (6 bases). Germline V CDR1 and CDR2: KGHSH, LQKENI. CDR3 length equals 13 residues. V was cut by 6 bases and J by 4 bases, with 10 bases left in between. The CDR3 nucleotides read TGTGCCAGCTCCCACGGACAGAATCAGCCCCAGCATTTT. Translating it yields CASSHGQNQPQHF.

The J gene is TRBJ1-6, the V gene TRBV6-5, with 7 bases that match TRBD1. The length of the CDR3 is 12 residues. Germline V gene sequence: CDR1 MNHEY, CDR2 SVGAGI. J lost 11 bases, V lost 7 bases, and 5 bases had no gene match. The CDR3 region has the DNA TGTGCCAGCACCGACAGGGAACCACCCCTCCACTTT. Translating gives CASTDREPPLHF.